The entry below gives a single T cell receptor (beta chain) sequence along with its context. The data were obtained in a study of T cells after somatic rescue of genetic block. With 3 bases clipped from V and 5 bases from J, the junction kept 5 bases outside the gene matches. Per germline, CDR1 SGHRS and CDR2 YFSETQ. This CDR3 contains 14 residues. Libraries were prepared by immunoSEQ multiplex PCR; TCRdb keeps only in-frame clonotypes and omits some of them. The sample includes roughly 13,000 clones, 65% to 75% of them seen just once. The chain has TRBV5-1 and TRBJ1-2; 9 nucleotides align to TRBD1. The specimen sequenced was peripheral blood mononuclear cells (PBMCs). This clonotype was sampled from a boy aged 5-17 years. The CDR3 sequence is CASSSTGGRYGYTF. The CDR3 DNA reads TGCGCCAGCAGCTCGACAGGGGGACGGTATGGCTACACCTTC.